This T cell receptor (beta chain) was recorded in a study of CD8+ T cells in alopecia areata. As for the study in general: Scalp area affected, as a percentage, set the severity score of treated patients. Overall study findings and caveats: While tofacitinib was given, many expanded lesional clones persisted in scalp and blood.

Treatment indicated: oral pan-JAK inhibitor, 5-10 mg twice daily. The sorting of PBMCs gave CD4+ and CD8+ T cells. Extracted from the samples, RNA was reverse transcribed into cDNA to serve as the sequencing template. Sequencing was performed with immunoSEQ multiplex PCR; in TCRdb, only in-frame clones are kept and a portion is missing. The table lists about 290,000 clones, nearly 60% of them singletons. Germline CDR1 and CDR2: ENHRY and SYGVKD. The CDR3 spans 17 residues. The trim removed 7 bases at V and 3 bases at J, leaving 16 bases unmatched. This clone showed up just once. The antigen is undetermined.

This sample comprised CD4+ T cells sorted from blood, obtained at week 24, from a patient treated with tofacitinib. This clonotype originated in a human donor with alopecia areata. This chain joins TRBV10-3 and TRBJ2-7; 9 bases map to TRBD2. The CDR3 here is CAINGWLAGPILYEQYF. The CDR3 DNA follows: TGTGCCATCAACGGGTGGCTAGCGGGGCCCATCCTCTACGAGCAGTACTTC.